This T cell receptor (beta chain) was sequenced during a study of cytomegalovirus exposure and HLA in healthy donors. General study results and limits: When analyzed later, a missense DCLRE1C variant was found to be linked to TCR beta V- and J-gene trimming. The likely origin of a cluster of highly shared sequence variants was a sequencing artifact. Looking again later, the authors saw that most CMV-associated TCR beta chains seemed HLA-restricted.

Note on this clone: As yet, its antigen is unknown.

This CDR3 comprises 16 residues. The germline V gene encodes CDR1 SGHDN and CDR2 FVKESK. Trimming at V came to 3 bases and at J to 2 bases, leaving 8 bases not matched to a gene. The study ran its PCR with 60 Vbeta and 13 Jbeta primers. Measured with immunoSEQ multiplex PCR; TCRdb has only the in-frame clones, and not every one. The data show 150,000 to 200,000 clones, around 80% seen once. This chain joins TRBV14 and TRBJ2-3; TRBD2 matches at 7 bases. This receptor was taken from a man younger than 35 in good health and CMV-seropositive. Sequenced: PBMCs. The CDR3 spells CASSHGQRGDTDTQYF. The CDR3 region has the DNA TGTGCCAGCAGCCACGGTCAGCGGGGCGACACAGATACGCAGTATTTT.